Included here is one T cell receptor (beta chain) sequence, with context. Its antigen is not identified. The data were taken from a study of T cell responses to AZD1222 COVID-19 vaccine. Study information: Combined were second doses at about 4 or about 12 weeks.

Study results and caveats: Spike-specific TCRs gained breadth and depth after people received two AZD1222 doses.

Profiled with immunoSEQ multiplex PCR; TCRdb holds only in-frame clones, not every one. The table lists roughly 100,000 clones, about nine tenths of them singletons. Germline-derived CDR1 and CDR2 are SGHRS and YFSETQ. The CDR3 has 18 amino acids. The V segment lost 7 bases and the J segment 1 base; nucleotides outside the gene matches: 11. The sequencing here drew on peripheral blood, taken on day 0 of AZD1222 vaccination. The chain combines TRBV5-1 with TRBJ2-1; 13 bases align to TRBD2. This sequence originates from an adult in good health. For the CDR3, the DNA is TGCGCCAGCTCGGGGGGACTAGCGGGGAAAAGTTCCTACAATGAGCAGTTCTTC. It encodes CASSGGLAGKSSYNEQFF.